The subject of this entry is one T cell receptor beta chain. The germline V and J ends were trimmed by 5 bases and 4 bases, with 17 bases remaining between them. This CDR3 comprises 15 residues. CDR1 and CDR2 (germline): MNHNY, SVGAGI (reference sequence). The sample is drawn from a study of identical twins. TCRdb re-called the 5' RACE reads with MiXCR, one entry per CDR3 protein. This sample carries about 1.7 million distinct CDR3 sequences, around 29% of them seen once, and the ten largest clones take less than 0.35%. This receptor was identified in a newborn girl in good health. Input material: cord blood. The rearrangement uses TRBV6-6 and TRBJ2-5; a weak D match, TRBD2 (6 bases). CDR3 loop: CASSVVDWRGETQYF. CDR3 in DNA: TGTGCCAGCAGTGTAGTCGACTGGAGGGGAGAGACCCAGTACTTC.